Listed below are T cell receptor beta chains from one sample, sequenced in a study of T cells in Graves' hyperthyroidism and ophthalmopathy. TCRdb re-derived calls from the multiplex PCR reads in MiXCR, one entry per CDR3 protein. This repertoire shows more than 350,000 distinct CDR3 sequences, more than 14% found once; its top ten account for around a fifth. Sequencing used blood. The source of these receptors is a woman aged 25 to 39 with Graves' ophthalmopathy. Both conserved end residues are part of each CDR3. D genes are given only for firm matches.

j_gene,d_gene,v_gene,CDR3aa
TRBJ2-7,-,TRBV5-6,CASSSGITRPYEQYF
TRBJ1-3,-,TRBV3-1,CASSPGSTRGNTIYF
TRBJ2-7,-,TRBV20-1,CSARLGKGTYEQYF
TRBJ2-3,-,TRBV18,CASSPSGLRDTQYF
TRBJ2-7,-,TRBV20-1,CSATILVGGRDEQYF
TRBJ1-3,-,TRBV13,CASTPDSMVGNTIYF
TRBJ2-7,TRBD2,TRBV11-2,CASSLEYSGRFYEQYF
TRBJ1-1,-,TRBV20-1,CSATRGGRGNTEAFF
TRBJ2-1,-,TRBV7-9,CASSLAGGSPSYNEQFF
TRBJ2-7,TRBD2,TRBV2,CASSPRTSLYEQYF
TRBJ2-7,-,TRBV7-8,CASSPRAPYEQYF
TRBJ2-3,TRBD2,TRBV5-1,CASSLAKTSGGTDTQYF
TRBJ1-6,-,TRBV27,CAVKGLAYNSPLHF
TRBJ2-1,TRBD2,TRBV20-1,CSANLLAGGHPNEQFF
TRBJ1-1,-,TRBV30,CAWIVPGHLNTEAFF
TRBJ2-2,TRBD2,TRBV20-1,CSARGLAGNTGELFF
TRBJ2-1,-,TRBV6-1,CASIDGRSYNEQFF
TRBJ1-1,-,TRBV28,CASKELTRNTEAFF
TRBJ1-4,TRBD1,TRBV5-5,CASSMRPGTAQEKLFF
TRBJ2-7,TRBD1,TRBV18,CASSPRDRTYEQYF
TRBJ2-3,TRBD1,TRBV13,CASSVRGQGITTQYF
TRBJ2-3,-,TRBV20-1,CSAASLVGLDTQYF
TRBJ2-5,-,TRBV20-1,CSARDLGFPQETQYF
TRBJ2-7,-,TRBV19,CASKPENSYEQYF
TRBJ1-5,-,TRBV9,CASSVTGIGQPQHF
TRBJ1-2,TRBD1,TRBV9,CASSARTGGNYGYTF
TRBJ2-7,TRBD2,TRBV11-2,CASSLEGWRASGGSYEQYF
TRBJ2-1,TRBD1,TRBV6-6,CASSYLGTGAGGGNEQFF
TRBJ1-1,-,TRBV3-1,CASSRGRTPEAFF
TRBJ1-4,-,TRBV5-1,CASRDGPTNEKLFF
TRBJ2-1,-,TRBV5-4,CASSLEVGEDYEQFF